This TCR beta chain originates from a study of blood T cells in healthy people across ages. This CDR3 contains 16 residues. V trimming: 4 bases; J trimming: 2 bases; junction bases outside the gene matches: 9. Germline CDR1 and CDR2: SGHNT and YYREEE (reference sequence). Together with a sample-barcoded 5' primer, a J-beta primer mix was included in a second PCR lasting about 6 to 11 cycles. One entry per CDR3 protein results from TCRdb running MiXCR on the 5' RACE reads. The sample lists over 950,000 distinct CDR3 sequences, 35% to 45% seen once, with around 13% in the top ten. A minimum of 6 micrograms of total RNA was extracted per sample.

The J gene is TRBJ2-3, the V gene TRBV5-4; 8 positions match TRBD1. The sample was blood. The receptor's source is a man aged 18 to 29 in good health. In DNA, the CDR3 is TGTGCCAGCAGCGCCCAGCAGGGGGCAATCACAGATACGCAGTATTTT. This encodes CASSAQQGAITDTQYF.